Below, 19 T cell receptor beta chains from the same sample are listed, as sequenced in a study of persistence of HIV-infected CD4 T cells. The libraries were made with immunoSEQ version 4 in survey mode. The data were produced by immunoSEQ multiplex PCR, yet TCRdb's version contains in-frame clones alone and is incomplete. The table has several thousand clones, around 82% seen once. Overlapping HIV-1 Gag 15-mer peptides at 0.85 to 1 ug per peptide per mL were used. Responding CD4+ T cells were sorted by upregulation of both CD40 ligand and CD69. Their specific antigens are unknown. Sequenced material: CD4+ T cells sorted from PBMCs after approximately 19-hour stimulation, taken from a patient who received antiretroviral therapy. The receptors stem from an adult woman with HIV who was CMV-seropositive.

In its sample, this clone was seen once. The CDR3 is CASSPPVGILSSGNTIYF. DNA for the CDR3: TGTGCCAGCTCACCGCCAGTCGGTATACTGAGCTCTGGAAACACCATATATTTT. The chain has TRBV18 and TRBJ1-3; the D is unclear. V lost 3 bases to trimming and J lost 0 bases, with 18 bases between them. The CDR3 totals 18 residues. Germline lookup yields CDR1 KGHSH and CDR2 LQKENI.

The chain couples TRBV6-5 to TRBJ2-7, with TRBD1 identical over 8 bases. CDR3 length: 15 residues. J lost 3 bases, V lost 7 bases, and 11 bases had no gene match. Looked up from germline, CDR1 is MNHEY and CDR2 is SVGAGI. CDR3 protein: CASKEMEGQVYEQYF. The CDR3, as DNA: TGTGCCAGCAAGGAAATGGAGGGACAGGTCTACGAGCAGTACTTC.

V gene TRBV4-3 combines with J gene TRBJ1-3; no firm D call. This CDR3 spans 16 amino acids. Germline V CDR1 and CDR2: LGHNA, YSLEER. V gave up 1 base and J gave up 0 bases, with 10 bases separating them. In nucleotides, the CDR3 is TGCGCCAGCAGCCAAGTGGGTCACAACTCTGGAAACACCATATATTTT. Translated, it gives CASSQVGHNSGNTIYF.

This chain joins TRBV19 and TRBJ2-7, with 9 bases that match TRBD1. The CDR3 is 14 amino acids. Trimming removed 6 bases from V and 2 bases from J; junction bases left unmatched: 5. Germline-derived CDR1 and CDR2 are LNHDA and SQIVND (reference sequence). This CDR3 is CASRMGQGTYEQYF. The CDR3, as DNA: TGTGCCAGTAGGATGGGACAGGGCACCTACGAGCAGTACTTC.

The chain has TRBV19 and TRBJ2-3; D unresolved. The ends were cut back, 3 bases at V and 7 bases at J, with 8 bases in the middle. Germline CDR1 LNHDA, CDR2 SQIVND (reference sequence). This CDR3 is built from 12 residues. CDR3 loop: CASSMSSNTQYF. The CDR3, as DNA: TGTGCCAGTAGTATGAGCTCAAATACGCAGTATTTT.

V is TRBV5-1 and J is TRBJ2-3; no definite D call. The CDR3 spans 19 residues. V was shortened by 0 bases and J by 5 bases, with 25 bases between the two germline ends. Germline V gene data show CDR1 as SGHRS and CDR2 as YFSETQ. CDR3 sequence reads: CASSLEGLAAPGQLDTQYF. CDR3 bases: TGCGCCAGCAGCTTGGAAGGTCTGGCGGCCCCCGGCCAGCTAGATACGCAGTATTTT.

The chain recombines TRBV7-3 with TRBJ2-5; D is perhaps TRBD1 or TRBD2 (6 bases each). V lost 4 bases to trimming and J lost 4 bases, with 10 bases between them. Germline values: CDR1 SGHTA, CDR2 FQGTGA. The CDR3 loop spans 13 amino acids. The CDR3 is CASSSRGGETQYF. CDR3 nucleotides: TGTGCCAGCAGCTCCAGGGGAGGAGAGACCCAGTACTTC.

This clone was seen more than once but under ten times. CDR3: CASSFVGGHNVETQYF. DNA for the CDR3: TGTGCCAGCAGCTTCGTCGGGGGGCACAACGTAGAGACCCAGTACTTC. The chain couples TRBV7-2 to TRBJ2-5; D might be TRBD2 (7 bases). V was clipped by 3 bases and J by 4 bases, with 18 bases between them. CDR3 length equals 16 residues. Per the germline V gene, CDR1 is SGHTA and CDR2 is FQGNSA.

This chain joins TRBV5-4 and TRBJ2-1, with 7 bases matching TRBD2. In germline, CDR1 is SGHNT, CDR2 YYREEE (reference sequence). V lost 6 bases and J lost 4; bases outside the gene matches: 7. The CDR3 spans 14 residues. The CDR3 nucleotides are TGTGCCAGCACCCTGGTCGGGGGGTACAATGAGCAGTTCTTC. It is translated as CASTLVGGYNEQFF.

This clone was found a few times. J is TRBJ1-2 and V is TRBV4-1; D unresolved. V was trimmed by 0 bases and J by 0 bases, leaving 11 bases between them. The CDR3 covers 16 residues. Looked up from germline, CDR1 is MGHRA and CDR2 is YSYEKL. DNA for the CDR3: TGCGCCAGCAGCCAAGATGTCACGGCCGCTAACTATGGCTACACCTTC. It specifies CASSQDVTAANYGYTF.

The chain links TRBV7-9 to TRBJ2-5; 11 nucleotides line up with TRBD2. Germline V lookup: CDR1 SEHNR, CDR2 FQNEAQ (reference sequence). J lost 5 bases, V lost 3 bases, and 8 bases had no gene match. The CDR3 consists of 16 residues. The CDR3 nucleotides are TGTGCCAGCAGCTTGGTAGCGGGAGGGAGTCCGGAGACCCAGTACTTC. It is translated as CASSLVAGGSPETQYF.

The chain links TRBV5-1 to TRBJ2-2; no firm D call. The CDR3 has 15 amino acids. The germline CDR1 and CDR2 sequences are SGHRS and YFSETQ. Trimming shortened V by 4 bases and J by 5 bases, and 15 bases separated the two germline ends. The CDR3 DNA is TGCGCCAGCAGCCCGCAGCCGGATCAGACCGGGGAGCTGTTTTTT. Protein: CASSPQPDQTGELFF.

DNA of the CDR3: TGTGCCAGCAGCGCCCAACCCGGGACAGGGCGCACAGATACGCAGTATTTT. Its translation: CASSAQPGTGRTDTQYF. The chain couples TRBV9 to TRBJ2-3; 9 nucleotides agree with TRBD1. V lost 3 bases to trimming and J lost 1 base; unmatched junction nucleotides: 9. This CDR3 is 17 amino acids long. Per germline, CDR1 SGDLS and CDR2 YYNGEE.

This rearrangement joins TRBV3-1 (or the pseudogene TRBV3-2) to TRBJ1-2; D may be TRBD1 (6 bases). Germline V gene lookup returns CDR1 LGHDT and CDR2 YNNKEL (reference sequence). CDR3 length: 15 residues. V shed 1 base and J shed 5 bases, with 14 bases lying between them. The CDR3 nucleotides read TGTGCCAGCAGCCAAGCCGACAGGTTTGGGTATGGCTACACCTTC. This translates into CASSQADRFGYGYTF.

V and J are TRBV7-2 and TRBJ2-7; 9 bases fit TRBD2. The CDR3 length is 14 residues. The germline gives CDR1 SGHTA, CDR2 FQGNSA. V shed 5 bases and J 0 bases; nucleotides not matched to a gene: 2. The CDR3 loop is CASSKREDSYEQYF. The CDR3 DNA follows: TGTGCCAGCAGCAAGCGGGAGGACTCCTACGAGCAGTACTTC.

The chain uses TRBV4-1 and TRBJ2-7; 9 nucleotides match TRBD1. The CDR3 covers 15 residues. The germline V gene encodes CDR1 MGHRA and CDR2 YSYEKL. V was pared by 1 base and J by 3 bases, with 4 bases of the junction left unmatched. Here the CDR3 DNA reads TGCGCCAGCAGCCAAGCGACAGGGGGGATCTACGAGCAGTACTTC. Translation: CASSQATGGIYEQYF.

V and J are TRBV5-1 and TRBJ1-6, with TRBD1 as a possible D gene (5 bases). V lost 4 bases and J lost 6, with 14 bases in between. The V gene's germline CDR1 is SGHRS and CDR2 YFSETQ. CDR3 length: 15 amino acids. CDR3 region: CASSDAGGGNSPLHF. The DNA of the CDR3 is TGCGCCAGCAGCGACGCCGGGGGTGGTAATTCACCCCTCCACTTT.

This chain uses TRBV4-3 with TRBJ1-4, with D maybe TRBD1 (6 bases). There are 12 residues in the CDR3. Germline V gives CDR1 LGHNA, CDR2 YSLEER. The ends were cut back, 1 base at V and 14 bases at J, with 11 bases in the middle. CDR3 region: CASSQVRGGLFF. The CDR3 DNA is TGCGCCAGCAGCCAAGTGCGCGGGGGCCTGTTTTTT.

This rearrangement joins TRBV29-1 to TRBJ2-1, with 7 bases that match TRBD1. Germline V lookup: CDR1 SQVTM, CDR2 ANQGSEA. The CDR3 totals 15 residues. V lost 1 base and J lost 2; bases outside the gene matches: 5. CDR3 DNA: TGCAGCGTTGAAGGGACAGGTGTGACCTACAATGAGCAGTTCTTC. Its translation is CSVEGTGVTYNEQFF.